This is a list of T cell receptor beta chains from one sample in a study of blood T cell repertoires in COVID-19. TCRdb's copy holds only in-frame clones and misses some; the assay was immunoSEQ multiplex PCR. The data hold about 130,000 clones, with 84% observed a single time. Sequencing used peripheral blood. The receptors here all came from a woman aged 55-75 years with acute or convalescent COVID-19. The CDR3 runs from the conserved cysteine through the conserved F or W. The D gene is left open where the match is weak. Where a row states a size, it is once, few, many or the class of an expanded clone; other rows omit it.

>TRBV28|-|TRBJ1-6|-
TGTGCCAGCAGTTTATCGGAGGACTCACCCCTCCACTTT
CASSLSEDSPLHF
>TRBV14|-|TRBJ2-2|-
TGTGCCAGCAGCCAAACCAGGGATTATGCCGGGGAGCTGTTTTTT
CASSQTRDYAGELFF
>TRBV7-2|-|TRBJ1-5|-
TGTGCCAGCAGCTTAGGAAACAGGTTGGGTCAGCCCCAGCATTTT
CASSLGNRLGQPQHF
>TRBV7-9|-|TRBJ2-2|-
TGTGCCAGCAGCCCTACCGGGACTGTGAACACCGGGGAGCTGTTTTTT
CASSPTGTVNTGELFF
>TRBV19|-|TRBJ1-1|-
TGTGCCAGTAGTCCGCTGTCGGGACTTGGAGCTTTCTTT
CASSPLSGLGAFF
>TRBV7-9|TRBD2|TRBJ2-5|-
TGTGCCAGCAGCTTAGGGTCCTCTAGCGGGGGGCCCCTCCAAGAGACCCAGTACTTC
CASSLGSSSGGPLQETQYF
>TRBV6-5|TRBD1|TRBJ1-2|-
TGTGCCAGCAACTACATTGGACAGGGAAGCTACACCTTC
CASNYIGQGSYTF
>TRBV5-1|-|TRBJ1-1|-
TGCGCCAGCAGCCTGTTAGGGGGGGACACTGAAGCTTTCTTT
CASSLLGGDTEAFF
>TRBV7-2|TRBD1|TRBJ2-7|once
TGTGCCAGCAGCCGGGGTCAAGGGGGCTATCCAAACTCCTACGAGCAGTACTTC
CASSRGQGGYPNSYEQYF
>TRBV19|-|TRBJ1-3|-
TGTGCCAGTAGTACGCCATTTGACAGGTCTGGAAACACCATATATTTT
CASSTPFDRSGNTIYF
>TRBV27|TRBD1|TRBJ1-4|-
TGTGCCAGCAGTCGGACAGGGAGCAATGAAAAACTGTTTTTT
CASSRTGSNEKLFF
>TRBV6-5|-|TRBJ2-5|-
TGTGCCAGCAGCTCCGGGGGTGCAAAGACCCAGTACTTC
CASSSGGAKTQYF